Given below is one T cell receptor (beta chain) in context. Its antigen is currently unknown. This table comes from immunoSEQ multiplex PCR, and its TCRdb copy is limited to in-frame clones, with some not included. The sample includes tens of thousands of clones, 69% of them seen just once. Trimming at V came to 6 bases and at J to 6 bases, leaving 2 bases not matched to a gene. The CDR3 length is 13 residues. Per the germline V gene, CDR1 is LNHDA and CDR2 is SQIVND (reference sequence). This specimen belongs to a study of cytotoxic CD8 clonotypes in ibrutinib-treated CLL. The study, taken as a whole, reports: Patients showed higher baseline clonality than age-matched healthy donors, and it tracked circulating CD8+ T-cell counts.

This sample comprised PBMCs, obtained after 12 months of ibrutinib treatment. This clonotype was obtained from a human donor with chronic lymphocytic leukemia. The J gene is TRBJ1-5, the V gene TRBV19; 10 bases agree with TRBD1. CDR3: CASSGTGVQPQHF. CDR3 in DNA: TGTGCCAGTAGCGGGACAGGGGTTCAGCCCCAGCATTTT.